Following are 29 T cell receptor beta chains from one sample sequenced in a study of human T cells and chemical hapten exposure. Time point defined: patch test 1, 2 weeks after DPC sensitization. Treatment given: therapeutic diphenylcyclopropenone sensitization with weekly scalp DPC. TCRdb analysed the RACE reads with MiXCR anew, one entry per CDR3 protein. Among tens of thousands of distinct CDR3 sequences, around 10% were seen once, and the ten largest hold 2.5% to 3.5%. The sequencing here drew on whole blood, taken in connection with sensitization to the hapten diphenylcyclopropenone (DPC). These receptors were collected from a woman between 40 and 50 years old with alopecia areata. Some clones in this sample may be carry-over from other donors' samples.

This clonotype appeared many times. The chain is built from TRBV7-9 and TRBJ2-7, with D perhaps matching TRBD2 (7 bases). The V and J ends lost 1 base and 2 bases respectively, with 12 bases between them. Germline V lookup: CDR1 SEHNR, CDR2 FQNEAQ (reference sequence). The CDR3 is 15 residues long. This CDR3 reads CASSLGGGATYEQYF. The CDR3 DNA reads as TGTGCCAGCAGCTTAGGCGGGGGCGCAACCTACGAGCAGTACTTC.

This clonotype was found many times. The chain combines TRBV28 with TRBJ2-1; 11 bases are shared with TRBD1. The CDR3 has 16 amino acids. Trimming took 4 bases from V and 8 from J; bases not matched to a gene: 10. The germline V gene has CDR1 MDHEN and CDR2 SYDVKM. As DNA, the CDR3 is TGTGCCAGCAGTTCTCCGGGACAGGGGGTCCCTTATGAGCAGTTCTTC. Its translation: CASSSPGQGVPYEQFF.

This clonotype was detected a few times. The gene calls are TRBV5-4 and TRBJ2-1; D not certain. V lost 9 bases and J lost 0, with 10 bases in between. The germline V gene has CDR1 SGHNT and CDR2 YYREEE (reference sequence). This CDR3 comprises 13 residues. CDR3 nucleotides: TGTGCCACAAATCATTTCTCCTACAATGAGCAGTTCTTC. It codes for CATNHFSYNEQFF. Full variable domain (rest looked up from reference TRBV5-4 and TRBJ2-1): ETGVTQSPTHLIKTRGQQVTLRCSSQSGHNTVSWYQQALGQGPQFIFQYYREEENGRGNFPPRFSGLQFPNYSSELNVNALELDDSALYLCATNHFSYNEQFFGPGTRLTVL.

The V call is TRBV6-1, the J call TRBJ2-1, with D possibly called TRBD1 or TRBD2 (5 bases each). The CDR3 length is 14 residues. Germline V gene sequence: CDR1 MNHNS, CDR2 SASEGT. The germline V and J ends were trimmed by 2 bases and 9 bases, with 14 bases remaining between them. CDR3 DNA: TGTGCCAGCAGTGAAAGGACCCGAGGGACTGAGCAGTTCTTC. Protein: CASSERTRGTEQFF.

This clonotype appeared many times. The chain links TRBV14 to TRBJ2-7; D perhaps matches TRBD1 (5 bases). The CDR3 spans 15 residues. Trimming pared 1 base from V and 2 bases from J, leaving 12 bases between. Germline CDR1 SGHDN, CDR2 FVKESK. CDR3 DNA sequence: TGTGCCAGCAGCCAAGGAAGGGGCGGTACCTACGAGCAGTACTTC. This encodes CASSQGRGGTYEQYF.

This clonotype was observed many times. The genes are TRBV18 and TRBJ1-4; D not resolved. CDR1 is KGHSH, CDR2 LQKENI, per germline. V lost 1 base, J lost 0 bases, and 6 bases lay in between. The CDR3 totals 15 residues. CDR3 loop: CASSPRVATNEKLFF. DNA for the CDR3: TGTGCCAGCTCACCACGGGTTGCAACTAATGAAAAACTGTTTTTT.

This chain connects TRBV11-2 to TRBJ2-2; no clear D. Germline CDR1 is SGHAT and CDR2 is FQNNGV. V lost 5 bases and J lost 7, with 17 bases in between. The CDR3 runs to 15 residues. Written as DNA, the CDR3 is TGTGCCAGCAGCCTCTCTTATCGCGTTAACGGGGAGCTGTTTTTT. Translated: CASSLSYRVNGELFF. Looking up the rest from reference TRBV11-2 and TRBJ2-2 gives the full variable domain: EAGVAQSPRYKIIEKRQSVAFWCNPISGHATLYWYQQILGQGPKLLIQFQNNGVVDDSQLPKDRFSAERLKGVDSTLKIQPAKLEDSAVYLCASSLSYRVNGELFFGEGSRLTVL.

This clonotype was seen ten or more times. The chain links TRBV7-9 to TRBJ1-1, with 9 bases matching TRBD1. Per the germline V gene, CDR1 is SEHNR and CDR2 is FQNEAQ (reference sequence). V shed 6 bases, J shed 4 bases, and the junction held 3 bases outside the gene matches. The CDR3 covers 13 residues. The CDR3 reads CASSTGGPTEAFF. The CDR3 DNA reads TGTGCCAGCAGTACAGGGGGCCCCACTGAAGCTTTCTTT.

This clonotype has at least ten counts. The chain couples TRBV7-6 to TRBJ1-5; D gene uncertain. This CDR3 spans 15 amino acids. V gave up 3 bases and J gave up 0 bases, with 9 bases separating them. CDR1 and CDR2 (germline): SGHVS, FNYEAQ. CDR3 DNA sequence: TGTGCCAGCAGCTTCACGTCCGGTAGCAATCAGCCCCAGCATTTT. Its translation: CASSFTSGSNQPQHF.

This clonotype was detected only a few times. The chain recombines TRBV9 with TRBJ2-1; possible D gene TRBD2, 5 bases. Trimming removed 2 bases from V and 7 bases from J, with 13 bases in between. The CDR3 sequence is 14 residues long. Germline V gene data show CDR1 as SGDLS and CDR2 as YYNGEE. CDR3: CASSVDLRENEQFF. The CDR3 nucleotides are TGTGCCAGCAGCGTGGACCTTAGGGAGAATGAGCAGTTCTTC. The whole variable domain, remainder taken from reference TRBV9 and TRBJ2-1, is DSGVTQTPKHLITATGQRVTLRCSPRSGDLSVYWYQQSLDQGLQFLIQYYNGEERAKGNILERFSAQQFPDLHSELNLSSLELGDSALYFCASSVDLRENEQFFGPGTRLTVL.

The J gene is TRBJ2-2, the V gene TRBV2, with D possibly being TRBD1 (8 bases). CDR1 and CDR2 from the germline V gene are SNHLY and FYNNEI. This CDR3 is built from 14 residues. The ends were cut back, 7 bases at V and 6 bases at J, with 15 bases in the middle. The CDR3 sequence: CASTRTGRAGELFF. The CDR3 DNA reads TGTGCCAGCACACGGACAGGGAGGGCCGGGGAGCTGTTTTTT. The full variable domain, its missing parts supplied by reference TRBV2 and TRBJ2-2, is EPEVTQTPSHQVTQMGQEVILRCVPISNHLYFYWYRQILGQKVEFLVSFYNNEISEKSEIFDDQFSVERPDGSNFTLKIRSTKLEDSAMYFCASTRTGRAGELFFGEGSRLTVL.

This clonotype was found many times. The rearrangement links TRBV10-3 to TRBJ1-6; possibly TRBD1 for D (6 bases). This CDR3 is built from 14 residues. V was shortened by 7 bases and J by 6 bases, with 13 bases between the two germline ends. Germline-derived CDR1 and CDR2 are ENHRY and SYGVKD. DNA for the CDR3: TGTGCCATCACGCAGGGGCTGGGTAATTCACCCCTCCACTTT. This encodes CAITQGLGNSPLHF.

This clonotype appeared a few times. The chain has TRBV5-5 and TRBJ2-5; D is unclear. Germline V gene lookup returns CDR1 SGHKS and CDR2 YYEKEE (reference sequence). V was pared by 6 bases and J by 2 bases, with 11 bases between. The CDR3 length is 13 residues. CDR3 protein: CASIPENQETQYF. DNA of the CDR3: TGTGCCAGCATCCCGGAGAATCAAGAGACCCAGTACTTC.

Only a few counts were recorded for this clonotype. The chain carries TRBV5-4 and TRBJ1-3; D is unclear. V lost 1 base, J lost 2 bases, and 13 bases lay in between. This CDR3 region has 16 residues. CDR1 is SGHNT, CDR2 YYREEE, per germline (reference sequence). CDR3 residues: CASSLLGSNAGNTIYF. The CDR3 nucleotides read TGTGCCAGCAGCTTGTTGGGGAGTAACGCTGGAAACACCATATATTTT.

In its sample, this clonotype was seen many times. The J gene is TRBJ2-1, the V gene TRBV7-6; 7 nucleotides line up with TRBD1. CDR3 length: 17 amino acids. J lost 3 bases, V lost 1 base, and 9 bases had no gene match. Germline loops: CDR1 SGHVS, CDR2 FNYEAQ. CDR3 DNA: TGTGCCAGCAGCTTAGTGGCAGGGACAGCCAACTACAATGAGCAGTTCTTC. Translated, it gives CASSLVAGTANYNEQFF.

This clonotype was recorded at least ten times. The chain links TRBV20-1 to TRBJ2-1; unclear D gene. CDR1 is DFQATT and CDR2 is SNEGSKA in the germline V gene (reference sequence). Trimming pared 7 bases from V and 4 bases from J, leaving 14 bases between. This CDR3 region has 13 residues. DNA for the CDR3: TGCAGTGACCCTAGAACGGCTTACAATGAGCAGTTCTTC. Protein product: CSDPRTAYNEQFF.

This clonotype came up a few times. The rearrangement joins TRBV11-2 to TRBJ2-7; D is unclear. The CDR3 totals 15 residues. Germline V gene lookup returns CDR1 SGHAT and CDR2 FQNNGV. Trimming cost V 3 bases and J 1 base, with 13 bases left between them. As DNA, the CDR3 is TGTGCCAGCAGCTTGGATAGAGCTATATCCTACGAGCAGTACTTC. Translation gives CASSLDRAISYEQYF.

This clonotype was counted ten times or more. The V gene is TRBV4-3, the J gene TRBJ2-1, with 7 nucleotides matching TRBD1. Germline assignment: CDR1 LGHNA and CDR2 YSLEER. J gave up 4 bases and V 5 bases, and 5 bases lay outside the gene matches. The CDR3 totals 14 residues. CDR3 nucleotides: TGCGCCAGCAGCTCACTCAGGGGGTACAATGAGCAGTTCTTC. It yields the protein CASSSLRGYNEQFF.

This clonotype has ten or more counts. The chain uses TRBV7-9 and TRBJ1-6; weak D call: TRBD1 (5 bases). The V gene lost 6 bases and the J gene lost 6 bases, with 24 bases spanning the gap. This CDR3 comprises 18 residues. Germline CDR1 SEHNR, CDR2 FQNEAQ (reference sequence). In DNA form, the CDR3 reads TGTGCCAGCAGTTATTTCGTAGCGGTCGACAGACCTAATTCACCCCTCCACTTT. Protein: CASSYFVAVDRPNSPLHF.

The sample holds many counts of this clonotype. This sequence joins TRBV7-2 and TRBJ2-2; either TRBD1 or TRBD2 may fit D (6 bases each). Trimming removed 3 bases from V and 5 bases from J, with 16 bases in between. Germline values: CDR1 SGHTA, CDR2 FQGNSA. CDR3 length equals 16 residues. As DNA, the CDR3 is TGTGCCAGCAGCTTCTCCTCCGGGGGCCGGACCGGGGAGCTGTTTTTT. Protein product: CASSFSSGGRTGELFF.

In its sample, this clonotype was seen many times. This CDR3 is CAWRAGGYLRNEQFF. DNA of the CDR3: TGTGCCTGGAGAGCTGGGGGTTATTTAAGGAATGAGCAGTTCTTC. The chain uses TRBV30 and TRBJ2-1; D tentatively reads TRBD1 or TRBD2 (5 bases each). The CDR3 length is 15 residues. Germline CDR1 GTSNPN, CDR2 SVGIG (reference sequence). Trimming left V 3 bases short and J 7 bases short, with 19 bases between.

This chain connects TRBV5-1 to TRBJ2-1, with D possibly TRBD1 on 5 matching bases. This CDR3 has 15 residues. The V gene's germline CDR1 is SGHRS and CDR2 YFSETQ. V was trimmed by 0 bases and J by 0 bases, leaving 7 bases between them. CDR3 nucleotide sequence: TGCGCCAGCAGCTTGGGGACATACTCCTACAATGAGCAGTTCTTC. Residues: CASSLGTYSYNEQFF.

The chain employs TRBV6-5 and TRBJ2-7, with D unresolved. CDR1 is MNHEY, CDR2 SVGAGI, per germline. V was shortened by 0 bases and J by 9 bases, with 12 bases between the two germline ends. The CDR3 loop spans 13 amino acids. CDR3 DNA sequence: TGTGCCAGCAGTTACTCGATATTGTCACGGCAGTACTTC. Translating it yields CASSYSILSRQYF.

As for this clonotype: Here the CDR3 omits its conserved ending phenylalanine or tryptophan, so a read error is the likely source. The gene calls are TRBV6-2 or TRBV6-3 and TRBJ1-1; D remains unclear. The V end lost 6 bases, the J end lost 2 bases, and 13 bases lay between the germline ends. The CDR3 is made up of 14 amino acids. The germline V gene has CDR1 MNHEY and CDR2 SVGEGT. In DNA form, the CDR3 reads TGTGCCAGCAGCGAAGCGTTTACCAACACTGAAGCTTTCTCT. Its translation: CASSEAFTNTEAFS.

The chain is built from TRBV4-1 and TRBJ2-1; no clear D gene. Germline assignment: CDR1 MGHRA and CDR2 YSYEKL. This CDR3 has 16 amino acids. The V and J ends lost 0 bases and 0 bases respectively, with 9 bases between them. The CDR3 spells CASSQEASISYNEQFF. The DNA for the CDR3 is TGCGCCAGCAGCCAAGAGGCGTCCATCTCCTACAATGAGCAGTTCTTC.

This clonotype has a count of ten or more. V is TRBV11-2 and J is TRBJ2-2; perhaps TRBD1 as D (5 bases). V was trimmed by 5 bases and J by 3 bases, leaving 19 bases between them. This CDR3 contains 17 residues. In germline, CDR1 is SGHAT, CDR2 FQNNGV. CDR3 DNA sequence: TGTGCCAGCAGCCGACGACAGTTGAGTGGAGACACCGGGGAGCTGTTTTTT. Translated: CASSRRQLSGDTGELFF. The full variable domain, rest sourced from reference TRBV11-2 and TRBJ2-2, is EAGVAQSPRYKIIEKRQSVAFWCNPISGHATLYWYQQILGQGPKLLIQFQNNGVVDDSQLPKDRFSAERLKGVDSTLKIQPAKLEDSAVYLCASSRRQLSGDTGELFFGEGSRLTVL.

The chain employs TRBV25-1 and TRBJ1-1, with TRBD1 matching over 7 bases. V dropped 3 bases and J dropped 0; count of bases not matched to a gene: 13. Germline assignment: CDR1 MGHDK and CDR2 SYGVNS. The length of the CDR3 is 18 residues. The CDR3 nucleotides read TGTGCCAGCAGTGACTCCCTTTCGCGGACAGGCTTGAACACTGAAGCTTTCTTT. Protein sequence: CASSDSLSRTGLNTEAFF.

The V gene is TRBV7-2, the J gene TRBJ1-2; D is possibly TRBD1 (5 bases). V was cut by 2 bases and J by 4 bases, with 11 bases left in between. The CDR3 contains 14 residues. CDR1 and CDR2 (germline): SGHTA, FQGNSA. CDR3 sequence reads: CASSLRDLIYGYTF. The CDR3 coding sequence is TGTGCCAGCAGCTTACGGGACCTCATCTATGGCTACACCTTC.

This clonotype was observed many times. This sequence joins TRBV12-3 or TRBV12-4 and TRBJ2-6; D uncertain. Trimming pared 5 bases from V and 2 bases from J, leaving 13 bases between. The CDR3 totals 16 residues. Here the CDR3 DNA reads TGTGCCAGCAGTCCCCCCTTGACCGCTGGGGCCAACGTCCTGACTTTC. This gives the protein CASSPPLTAGANVLTF.